This T cell receptor beta chain is from a study of blood T cells in healthy people across ages. This clonotype was recorded only once. V gave up 5 bases and J gave up 13 bases; unmatched junction bases: 18. The CDR3 loop spans 16 amino acids. Per germline, CDR1 MNHEY and CDR2 SVGAGI. Primed by a sample-barcoded 5' primer and a J-beta primer mix, a second PCR proceeded for about 7 to 11 cycles. Every cDNA molecule carried a tag from a template-switch adaptor bearing 12 random nucleotides. MiXCR, run by TCRdb on the 5' RACE reads, gives a single entry per CDR3 protein. The table has 650,000 to 1,000,000 distinct CDR3 sequences, 35% to 60% seen once.

This TCR derives from an older man in good health. Sequenced material: blood. The rearrangement joins TRBV6-5 to TRBJ2-1; 9 nucleotides match TRBD2. This CDR3 reads CASSPVAGAAVETQFF. The CDR3 coding sequence is TGTGCCAGCAGTCCCGTAGCGGGAGCAGCGGTAGAGACCCAGTTCTTC.